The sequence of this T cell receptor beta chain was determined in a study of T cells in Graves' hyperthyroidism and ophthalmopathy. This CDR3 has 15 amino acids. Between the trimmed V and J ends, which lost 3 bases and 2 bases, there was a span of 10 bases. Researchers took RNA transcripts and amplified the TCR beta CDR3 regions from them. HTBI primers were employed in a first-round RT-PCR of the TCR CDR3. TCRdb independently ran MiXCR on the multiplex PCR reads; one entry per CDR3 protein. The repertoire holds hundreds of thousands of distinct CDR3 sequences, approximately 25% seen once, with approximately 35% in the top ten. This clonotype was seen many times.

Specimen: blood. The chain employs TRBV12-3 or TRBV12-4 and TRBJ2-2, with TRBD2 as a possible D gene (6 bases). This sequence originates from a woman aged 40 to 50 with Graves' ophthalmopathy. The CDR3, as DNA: TGTGCCAGCAGTTTTTGGGGGACTAACACCGGGGAGCTGTTTTTT. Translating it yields CASSFWGTNTGELFF.